These 7 T cell receptor beta chains share one sample of origin, sequenced in a study of blood T cell repertoires in COVID-19. The repertoire was sequenced with immunoSEQ multiplex PCR; TCRdb's copy has only in-frame clones and lacks some. Among 310,000 or so clones listed, around 87% were seen once. Sequenced material: peripheral blood. Source of these receptors: a man in his 70s with acute or convalescent COVID-19.

The V call is TRBV20-1, the J call TRBJ2-3; 9 positions agree with TRBD2. The V gene end was trimmed by 3 bases and the J gene end by 1 base; junction bases not matched to a gene: 2. Germline V gene data show CDR1 as DFQATT and CDR2 as SNEGSKA (reference sequence). This CDR3 contains 14 residues. The CDR3 sequence is CSASRTSGTDTQYF. CDR3 bases: TGCAGTGCTAGTCGGACTAGCGGCACAGATACGCAGTATTTT.

This chain uses TRBV27 with TRBJ1-2; tentatively, D is TRBD1 (5 bases). CDR1 and CDR2 from the germline V gene are MNHEY and SMNVEV (reference sequence). Between the trimmed V and J ends, which lost 5 bases and 13 bases, there was a span of 20 bases. CDR3 size: 13 residues. Here the CDR3 reads CASSKSGRGEVTF. DNA of the CDR3: TGTGCCAGCAGTAAGAGCGGGAGGGGAGAGGTCACCTTC.

The chain is built from TRBV29-1 and TRBJ2-3; D might be TRBD2 (6 bases). Germline values: CDR1 SQVTM, CDR2 ANQGSEA. The CDR3 is made up of 15 amino acids. The V gene lost 2 bases and the J gene lost 1 base, with 13 bases spanning the gap. The CDR3 is CSVERGAGRTDTQYF. The CDR3 nucleotides read TGCAGCGTTGAACGGGGAGCGGGTCGCACAGATACGCAGTATTTT.

The rearrangement joins TRBV28 to TRBJ2-7; TRBD1 aligns across 9 bases. V gave up 5 bases and J gave up 5 bases; unmatched junction bases: 10. Per germline, CDR1 MDHEN and CDR2 SYDVKM. The CDR3 loop spans 15 amino acids. The CDR3 DNA is TGTGCCAGCAGTACAACAGGGGGCGCTATACACGAGCAGTACTTC. Its protein product is CASSTTGGAIHEQYF.

The chain joins TRBV6-2 or TRBV6-3 to TRBJ1-1; D possibly corresponds to TRBD1 (5 bases). The CDR3 is 18 amino acids. CDR1 MNHEY and CDR2 SVGEGT come from the germline V gene. The V gene lost 4 bases and the J gene lost 3 bases, with 24 bases spanning the gap. CDR3 bases: TGTGCCAGCAGTTTGGTCTTAGGCCGCACATTAGGGGACACTGAAGCTTTCTTT. Amino acid sequence: CASSLVLGRTLGDTEAFF.

The chain couples TRBV27 to TRBJ2-5, with 8 bases aligning to TRBD2. Germline V CDR1 and CDR2: MNHEY, SMNVEV (reference sequence). CDR3 length equals 15 residues. V trimming: 5 bases; J trimming: 5 bases; junction bases outside the gene matches: 10. CDR3 sequence reads: CASSRSGRVWETQYF. CDR3 DNA: TGTGCCAGCAGTCGAAGCGGGAGAGTTTGGGAGACCCAGTACTTC.

The CDR3 sequence: CASSPPGQSNEKLFF. The CDR3 DNA reads TGTGCCAGCAGCCCGCCGGGACAGTCTAATGAAAAACTGTTTTTT. This chain joins TRBV4-2 and TRBJ1-4, with 7 bases fitting TRBD1. The length of the CDR3 is 15 residues. Germline V gene data show CDR1 as LGHNA and CDR2 as YNFKEQ. The ends lost 4 bases at V and 3 bases at J; junction bases unmatched: 5.